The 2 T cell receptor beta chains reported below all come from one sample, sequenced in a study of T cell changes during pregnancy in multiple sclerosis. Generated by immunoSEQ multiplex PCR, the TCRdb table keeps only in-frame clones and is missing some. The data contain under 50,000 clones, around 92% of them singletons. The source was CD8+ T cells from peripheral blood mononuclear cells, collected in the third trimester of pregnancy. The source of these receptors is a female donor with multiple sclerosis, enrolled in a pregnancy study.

CDR3 nucleotides: TGTGCCAGCAGCAATAGCGGGGGGGCCAATACCGGGGAGCTGTTTTTT. Its protein is CASSNSGGANTGELFF. The V call is TRBV11-2, the J call TRBJ2-2; 11 nucleotides line up with TRBD2. The germline CDR1 and CDR2 sequences are SGHAT and FQNNGV. J gave up 5 bases and V 5 bases, and 7 bases lay outside the gene matches. The CDR3 has 16 residues.

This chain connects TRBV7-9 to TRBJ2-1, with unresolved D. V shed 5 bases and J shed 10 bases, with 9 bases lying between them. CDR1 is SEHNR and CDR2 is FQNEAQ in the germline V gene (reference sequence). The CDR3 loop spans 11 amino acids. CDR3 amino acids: CASSESAEQFF. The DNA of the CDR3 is TGTGCCAGCAGCGAATCAGCGGAGCAGTTCTTC.